This entry lists 5 T cell receptor beta chains sequenced from one sample in a study of T cell responses to AZD1222 COVID-19 vaccine. Data came from immunoSEQ multiplex PCR; TCRdb stores just in-frame clones and leaves some out. The sample has roughly 120,000 clones; about 88% are singletons. This sample comprised peripheral blood, obtained on day 0 of AZD1222 vaccination. Source of these receptors: an adult in good health.

The rearrangement links TRBV10-3 to TRBJ1-5; 8 nucleotides align to TRBD1. Trimming removed 10 bases from V and 4 bases from J; junction bases left unmatched: 6. Per the germline V gene, CDR1 is ENHRY and CDR2 is SYGVKD. There are 13 residues in the CDR3. CDR3 region: CASGTGPNQPQHF. In nucleotides, the CDR3 is TGTGCCAGCGGGACAGGCCCAAATCAGCCCCAGCATTTT.

This clone was recorded a few times. The genes are TRBV7-8 and TRBJ1-2; no clear D gene. The CDR3 contains 13 residues. The germline V gene has CDR1 SGHVS and CDR2 FQNEAQ. The V gene lost 1 base and the J gene lost 11 bases, with 14 bases spanning the gap. In DNA form, the CDR3 reads TGTGCCAGCAGCTTAGGTTTAGAAAGGCTTTACACCTTC. This sequence encodes CASSLGLERLYTF.

The chain couples TRBV9 to TRBJ1-6, with D maybe TRBD1 (5 bases). Germline V gene lookup returns CDR1 SGDLS and CDR2 YYNGEE. V dropped 0 bases and J dropped 11 bases, with 15 bases sitting between them. This CDR3 comprises 15 residues. The CDR3 DNA follows: TGTGCCAGCAGCGTAGGGGGCAGGGAGAAGACACCCCTCCACTTT. It is translated as CASSVGGREKTPLHF. The full variable domain, with the rest looked up from reference TRBV9 and TRBJ1-6, is DSGVTQTPKHLITATGQRVTLRCSPRSGDLSVYWYQQSLDQGLQFLIQYYNGEERAKGNILERFSAQQFPDLHSELNLSSLELGDSALYFCASSVGGREKTPLHFGNGTRLTVT.

This chain connects TRBV2 to TRBJ2-1; TRBD2 agrees at 9 bases. The CDR3 extends over 15 amino acids. Germline loops: CDR1 SNHLY, CDR2 FYNNEI. V gave up 5 bases and J gave up 4 bases; unmatched junction bases: 6. CDR3: CASSLSGRSYNEQFF. CDR3 coding DNA: TGTGCCAGCAGTTTAAGCGGGAGGAGTTACAATGAGCAGTTCTTC.

J is TRBJ1-1 and V is TRBV5-3; D is uncertain. TRBV5-3 is known as an ORF, though its function is uncertain. Trimming took 5 bases from V and 5 from J, leaving 4 bases between them. The CDR3 loop spans 10 amino acids. CDR3 sequence reads: CARSGTEAFF. CDR3 coding DNA: TGTGCCAGAAGTGGAACTGAAGCTTTCTTT.